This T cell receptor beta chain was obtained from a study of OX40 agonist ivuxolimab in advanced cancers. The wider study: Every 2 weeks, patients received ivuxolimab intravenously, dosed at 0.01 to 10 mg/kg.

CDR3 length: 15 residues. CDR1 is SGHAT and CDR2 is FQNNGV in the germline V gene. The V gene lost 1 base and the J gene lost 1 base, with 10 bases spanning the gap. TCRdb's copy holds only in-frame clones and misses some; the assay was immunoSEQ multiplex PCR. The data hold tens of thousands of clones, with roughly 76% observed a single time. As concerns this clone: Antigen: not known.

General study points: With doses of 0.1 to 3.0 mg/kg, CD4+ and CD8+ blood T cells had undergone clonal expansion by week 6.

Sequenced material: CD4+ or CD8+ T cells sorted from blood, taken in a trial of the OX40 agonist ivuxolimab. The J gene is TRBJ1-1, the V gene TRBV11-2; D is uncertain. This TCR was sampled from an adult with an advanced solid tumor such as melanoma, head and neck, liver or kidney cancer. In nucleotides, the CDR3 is TGTGCCAGCAGCTTAGTTTGGACGGGGAACACTGAAGCTTTCTTT. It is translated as CASSLVWTGNTEAFF.